This T cell receptor (beta chain) originates from a study of blood T cell repertoires in COVID-19. Study information: Spain, Italy and the United States supplied samples that represented acute and convalescent COVID-19. PBMCs, B-cell-depleted T cells, or T cells provided the cDNA or gDNA that made up the material.

Germline loops: CDR1 MDHEN, CDR2 SYDVKM. V gave up 6 bases and J gave up 3 bases, with 15 bases separating them. This CDR3 comprises 14 residues. Authors' analysis steps: Reference gene primer amplification gave estimated nucleated cell counts. Data came from immunoSEQ multiplex PCR; TCRdb stores just in-frame clones and leaves some out. The V and J calls and clone size come from that table; D and trimming were worked out from the DNA. The sample lists 200,000 to 250,000 clones; about 86% were seen once. This chain links TRBV28 with TRBJ2-7; no clear D. The sequencing input was peripheral blood. The receptor comes from a woman aged 30 to 39 who had recovered from COVID-19. This CDR3 is CASSQIRVLYEQYF. The CDR3 DNA reads as TGTGCCAGCAGCCAGATCCGGGTCCTCTACGAGCAGTACTTC.